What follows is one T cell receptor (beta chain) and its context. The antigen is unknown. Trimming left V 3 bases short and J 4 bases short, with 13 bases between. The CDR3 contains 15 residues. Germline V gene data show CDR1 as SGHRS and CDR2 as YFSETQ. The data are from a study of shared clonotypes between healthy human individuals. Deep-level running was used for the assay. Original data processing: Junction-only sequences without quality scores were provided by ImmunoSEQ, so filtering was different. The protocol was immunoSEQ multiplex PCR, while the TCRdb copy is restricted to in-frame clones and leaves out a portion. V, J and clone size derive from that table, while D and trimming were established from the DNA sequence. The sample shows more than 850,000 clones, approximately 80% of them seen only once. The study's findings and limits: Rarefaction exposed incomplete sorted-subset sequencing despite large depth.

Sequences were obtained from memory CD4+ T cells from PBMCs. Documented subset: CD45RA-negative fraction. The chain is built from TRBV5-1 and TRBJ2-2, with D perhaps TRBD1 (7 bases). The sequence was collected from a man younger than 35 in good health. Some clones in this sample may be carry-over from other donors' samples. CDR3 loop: CASSSRGTATGELFF. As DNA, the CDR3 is TGCGCCAGCAGCTCGCGCGGGACAGCCACCGGGGAGCTGTTTTTT.